This paragraph reports one T cell receptor beta chain. Its specificity is not known. Treatment here: roughly 20 received Ad26.COV2.S at low or high dose, single or two shots; 5 received placebo; per-sample allocation not given. Material that was analyzed had been drawn on day 63 after the first vaccine or placebo injection. These data belong to a study of Ad26.COV2.S vaccination and SARS-CoV-2 variants. Study-level information: Among those in the COV1001 Ad26.COV2.S trial arm was the donor. Ad26.COV2.S given intramuscularly, once or twice 56 days apart.

Whole-study results and caveats: It is possible that the TCR breadth and depth analyses underestimated the total T cell responses. A substantial breadth of spike-specific CD8+ and CD4+ T cell responses after vaccination has been reported.

The repertoire was sequenced with immunoSEQ multiplex PCR; TCRdb's copy has only in-frame clones and lacks some. The data contain roughly 680,000 clones, approximately 88% of them singletons. The sequence was obtained from a person aged 18-60 years who received the Ad26.COV2.S COVID-19 vaccine or a placebo. This sample comprised peripheral blood, obtained in a trial of Ad26.COV2.S vaccine versus placebo.

For the CDR3, the DNA is TGTGCCAGCAGCTTGGCAGGGTTTGGACCGCCATACGAGCAGTACTTC. This translates into CASSLAGFGPPYEQYF. The chain links TRBV7-2 to TRBJ2-7; possible D gene TRBD1, 5 bases. Germline values: CDR1 SGHTA, CDR2 FQGNSA. The CDR3 contains 16 residues. V lost 3 bases to trimming and J lost 4 bases, with 19 bases between them.